These T cell receptor beta chains were read from a single sample in a study of cytomegalovirus exposure and HLA in healthy donors. Method: immunoSEQ multiplex PCR; TCRdb's copy keeps in-frame clones and lacks some. The table has more than 85,000 clones, about 12% seen once; the top ten hold about a sixth. Sequencing used PBMCs. These receptors were taken from a man aged 35 to 55 in good health and CMV-seropositive. The CDR3 runs from the conserved cysteine through the conserved F or W. Fields, in order: J gene, V gene, clone size, D gene, CDR3 DNA, CDR3 protein. The D gene is left open where the match is weak. Expanded clones are given a class, and other clones once, few, many or no size at all.

TRBJ2-1,TRBV5-1,.,TRBD2,TGCGCCAGCAGCCCGGGACCGGGACTAGCGGGAGGGGTGGGAATGGGTGAGCAGTTCTTC,CASSPGPGLAGGVGMGEQFF
TRBJ2-3,TRBV7-9,few,.,TGTGCCAGCAGCTTAGGCCTACAGCAGTTCACAGATACGCAGTATTTT,CASSLGLQQFTDTQYF
TRBJ1-2,TRBV4-1,few,.,TGCGCCAGCAGCCACTCGGCGGACGGGGGGTATGGCTACACCTTC,CASSHSADGGYGYTF
TRBJ1-5,TRBV21-1,few,.,TGTGCCAGCAGCATGGTTCCGTGGACAGGGCTAGGTCAGCCCCAGCATTTT,CASSMVPWTGLGQPQHF
TRBJ2-2,TRBV4-2,.,TRBD2,TGTGCCAGCAGCCAAGCGGGAACTAGCGGAGACGGGGAGCTGTTTTTT,CASSQAGTSGDGELFF
TRBJ2-7,TRBV5-1,few,TRBD1,TGCGCCAGCAGCTCCGGACAGGTCTACGAGCAGTACTTC,CASSSGQVYEQYF
TRBJ1-4,TRBV6-6,.,.,TGTGCCAGCAGTTACAGCAGGGGTGGTGAAAAACTGTTTTTT,CASSYSRGGEKLFF
TRBJ2-7,TRBV7-6,.,.,TGTGCCAGCAGCTTAGTTTCAGGGATTGACTCCTACGAGCAGTACTTC,CASSLVSGIDSYEQYF
TRBJ2-6,TRBV11-1,few,TRBD1,TGTGCCAGCAGTGGGGGAGGGGGACAGGGTCCGGCTGGGGCCAACGTCCTGACTTTC,CASSGGGGQGPAGANVLTF
TRBJ2-5,TRBV7-9,few,.,TGTGCCAGCAGCCTAGGTTTTCGGGAGACCCAGTACTTC,CASSLGFRETQYF
TRBJ2-7,TRBV27,.,TRBD1,TGTGCCAGCAGTCCCGGGACAGGAGACTACGAGCAGTACTTC,CASSPGTGDYEQYF
TRBJ1-2,TRBV6-5,.,.,TGTGCCAGCAGTTACTCGGTCTACCGAAAGGGGTATGGCTACACCTTC,CASSYSVYRKGYGYTF
TRBJ1-4,TRBV6-5,.,.,TGTGCCAGCAGCCCCTTGGGGACTCCTGGCAAACTGTTTTTT,CASSPLGTPGKLFF
TRBJ1-2,TRBV7-9,.,.,TGTGCCAGCAGCTCCGGACAAAACTATGGCTACACCTTC,CASSSGQNYGYTF
TRBJ1-1,TRBV5-1,few,.,TGCGCCAGCAGCTTCGGTCAACAGGGGAACACTGAAGCTTTCTTT,CASSFGQQGNTEAFF
TRBJ2-1,TRBV7-3,few,.,TGTGCCAGCAGCTTAAAAACGGGAGCGTCCTACAATGAGCAGTTCTTC,CASSLKTGASYNEQFF
TRBJ2-1,TRBV9,.,TRBD1,TGTGCCAGCAGCTCAGATAGGACAGGGCGGTGGAATGAGCAGTTCTTC,CASSSDRTGRWNEQFF
TRBJ2-1,TRBV5-6,.,.,TGTGCCAGCAGCCTGGGGGAGTTCAATGAGCAGTTCTTC,CASSLGEFNEQFF
TRBJ1-3,TRBV2,few,.,TGTGCCAGCAGTGAAATGCCAGGGCTGAGCTCTGGAAACACCATATATTTT,CASSEMPGLSSGNTIYF
TRBJ2-7,TRBV7-6,few,.,TGTGCCAGCAGCTACAGCAGCTCCTACGAGCAGTACTTC,CASSYSSSYEQYF
TRBJ2-5,TRBV11-2,few,TRBD2,TGTGCCAGCTCCCTAGCGGGCCTACAAGAGACCCAGTACTTC,CASSLAGLQETQYF
TRBJ1-4,TRBV11-2,.,.,TGTGCCAGCAGCCCTTCCCACGGCAGGCCCAATGAAAAACTGTTTTTT,CASSPSHGRPNEKLFF